This T cell receptor (beta chain) was found in a study of cytomegalovirus exposure and HLA in healthy donors. Study-wide findings and caveats: The study designated some 180 TCR beta chains cytomegalovirus-associated.

In the case of this clone: The antigen is unknown.

Trimming took 2 bases from V and 4 from J; bases not matched to a gene: 6. The CDR3 covers 15 residues. Germline CDR1 reads SGHRS; CDR2 reads YFSETQ. The method was immunoSEQ multiplex PCR; TCRdb's version includes in-frame clones alone and lacks a portion of them. Among approximately 100,000 clones listed, roughly 87% were seen once. This clonotype was obtained from a woman in her 30s in good health and CMV-seronegative. Sequenced input: PBMCs. The V call is TRBV5-1, the J call TRBJ1-1; 9 nucleotides align to TRBD1. CDR3 loop: CASSFWGQGGTEAFF. In DNA form, the CDR3 reads TGCGCCAGCAGCTTTTGGGGACAGGGTGGCACTGAAGCTTTCTTT.